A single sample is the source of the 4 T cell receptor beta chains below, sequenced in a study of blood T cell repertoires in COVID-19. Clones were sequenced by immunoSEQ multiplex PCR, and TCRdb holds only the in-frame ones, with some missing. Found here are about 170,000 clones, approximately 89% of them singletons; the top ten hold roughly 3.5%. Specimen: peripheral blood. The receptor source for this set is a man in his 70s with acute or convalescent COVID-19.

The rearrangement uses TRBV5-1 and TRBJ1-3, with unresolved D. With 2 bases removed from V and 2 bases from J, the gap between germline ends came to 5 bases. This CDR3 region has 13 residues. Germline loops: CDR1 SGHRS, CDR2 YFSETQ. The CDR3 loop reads CASSFRPGNTIYF. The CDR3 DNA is TGCGCCAGCAGCTTCAGGCCTGGAAACACCATATATTTT.

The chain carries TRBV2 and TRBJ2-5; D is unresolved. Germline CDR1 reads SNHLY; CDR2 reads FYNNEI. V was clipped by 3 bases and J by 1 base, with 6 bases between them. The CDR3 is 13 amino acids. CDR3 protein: CASSEYSQETQYF. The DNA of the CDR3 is TGTGCCAGCAGTGAGTACAGCCAAGAGACCCAGTACTTC.

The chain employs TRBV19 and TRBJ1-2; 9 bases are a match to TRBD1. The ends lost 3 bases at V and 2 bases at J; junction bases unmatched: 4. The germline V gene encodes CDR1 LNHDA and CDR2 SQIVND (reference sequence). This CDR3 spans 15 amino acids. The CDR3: CASSIAGTGNYGYTF. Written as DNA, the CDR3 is TGTGCCAGTAGTATCGCAGGGACAGGGAACTATGGCTACACCTTC.

DNA for the CDR3: TGTGCCAGCAGGCCCGGGGGGGCTGAAGCTTTCTTT. It encodes CASRPGGAEAFF. This rearrangement joins TRBV2 to TRBJ1-1, with a weak D call TRBD1 (5 bases). Germline values: CDR1 SNHLY, CDR2 FYNNEI. The CDR3 is made up of 12 amino acids. V was trimmed by 6 bases and J by 6 bases, leaving 11 bases between them.